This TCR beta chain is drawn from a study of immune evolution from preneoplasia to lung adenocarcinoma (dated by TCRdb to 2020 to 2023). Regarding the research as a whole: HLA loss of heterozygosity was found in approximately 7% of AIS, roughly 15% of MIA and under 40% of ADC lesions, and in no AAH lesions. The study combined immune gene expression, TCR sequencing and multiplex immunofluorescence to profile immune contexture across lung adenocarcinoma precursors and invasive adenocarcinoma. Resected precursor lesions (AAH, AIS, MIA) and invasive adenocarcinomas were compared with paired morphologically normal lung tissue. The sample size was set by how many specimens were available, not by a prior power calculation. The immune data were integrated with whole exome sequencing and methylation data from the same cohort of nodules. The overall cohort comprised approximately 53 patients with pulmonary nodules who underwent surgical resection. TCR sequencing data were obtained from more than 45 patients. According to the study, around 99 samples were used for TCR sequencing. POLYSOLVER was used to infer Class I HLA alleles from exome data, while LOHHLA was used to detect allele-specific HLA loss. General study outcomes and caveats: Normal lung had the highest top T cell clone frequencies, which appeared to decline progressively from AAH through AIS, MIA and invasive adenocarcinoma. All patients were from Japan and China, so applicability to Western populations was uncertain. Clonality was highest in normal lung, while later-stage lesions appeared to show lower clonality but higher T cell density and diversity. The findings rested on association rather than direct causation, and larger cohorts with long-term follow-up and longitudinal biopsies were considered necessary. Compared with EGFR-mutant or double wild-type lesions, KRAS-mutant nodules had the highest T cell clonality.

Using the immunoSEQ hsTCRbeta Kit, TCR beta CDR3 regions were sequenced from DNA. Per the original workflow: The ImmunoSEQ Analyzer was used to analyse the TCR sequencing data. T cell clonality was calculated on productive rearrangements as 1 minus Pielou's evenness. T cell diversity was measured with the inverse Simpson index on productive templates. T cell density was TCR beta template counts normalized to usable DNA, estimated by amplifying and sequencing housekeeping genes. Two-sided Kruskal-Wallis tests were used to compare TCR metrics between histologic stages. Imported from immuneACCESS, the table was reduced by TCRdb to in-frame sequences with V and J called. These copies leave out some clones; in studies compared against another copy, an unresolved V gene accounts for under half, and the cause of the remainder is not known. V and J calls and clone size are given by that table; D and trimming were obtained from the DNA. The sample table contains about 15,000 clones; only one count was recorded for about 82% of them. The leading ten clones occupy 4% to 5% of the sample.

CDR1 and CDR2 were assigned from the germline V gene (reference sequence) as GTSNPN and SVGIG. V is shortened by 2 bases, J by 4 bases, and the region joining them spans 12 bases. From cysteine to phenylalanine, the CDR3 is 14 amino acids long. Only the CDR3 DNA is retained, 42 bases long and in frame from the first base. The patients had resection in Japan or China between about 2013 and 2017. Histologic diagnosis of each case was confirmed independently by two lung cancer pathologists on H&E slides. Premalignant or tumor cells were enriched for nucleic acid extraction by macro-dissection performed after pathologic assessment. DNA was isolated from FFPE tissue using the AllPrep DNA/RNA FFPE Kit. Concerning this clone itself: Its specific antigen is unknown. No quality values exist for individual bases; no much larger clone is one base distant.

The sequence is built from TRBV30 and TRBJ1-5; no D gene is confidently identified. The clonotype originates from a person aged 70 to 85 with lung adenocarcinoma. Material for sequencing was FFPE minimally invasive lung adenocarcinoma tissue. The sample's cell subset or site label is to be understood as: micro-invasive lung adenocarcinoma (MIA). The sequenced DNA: TGTGCCTGGAGTAAGGCAGCCGTTAATCAGCCCCAGCATTTT. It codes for CAWSKAAVNQPQHF.